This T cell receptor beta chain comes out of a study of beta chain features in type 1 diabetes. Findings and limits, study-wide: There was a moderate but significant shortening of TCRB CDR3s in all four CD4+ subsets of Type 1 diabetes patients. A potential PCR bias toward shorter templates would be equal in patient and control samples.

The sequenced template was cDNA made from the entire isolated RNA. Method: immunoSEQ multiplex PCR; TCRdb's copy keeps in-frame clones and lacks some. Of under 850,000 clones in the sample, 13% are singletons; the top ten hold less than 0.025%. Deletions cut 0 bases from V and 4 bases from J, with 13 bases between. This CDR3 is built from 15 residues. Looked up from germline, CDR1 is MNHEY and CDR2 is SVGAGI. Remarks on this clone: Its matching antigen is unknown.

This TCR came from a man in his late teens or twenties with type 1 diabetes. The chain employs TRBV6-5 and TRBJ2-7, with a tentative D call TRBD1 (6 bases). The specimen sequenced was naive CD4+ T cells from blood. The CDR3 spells CASSYSPGVGYEQYF. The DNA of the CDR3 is TGTGCCAGCAGTTACTCGCCAGGGGTCGGGTACGAGCAGTACTTC.